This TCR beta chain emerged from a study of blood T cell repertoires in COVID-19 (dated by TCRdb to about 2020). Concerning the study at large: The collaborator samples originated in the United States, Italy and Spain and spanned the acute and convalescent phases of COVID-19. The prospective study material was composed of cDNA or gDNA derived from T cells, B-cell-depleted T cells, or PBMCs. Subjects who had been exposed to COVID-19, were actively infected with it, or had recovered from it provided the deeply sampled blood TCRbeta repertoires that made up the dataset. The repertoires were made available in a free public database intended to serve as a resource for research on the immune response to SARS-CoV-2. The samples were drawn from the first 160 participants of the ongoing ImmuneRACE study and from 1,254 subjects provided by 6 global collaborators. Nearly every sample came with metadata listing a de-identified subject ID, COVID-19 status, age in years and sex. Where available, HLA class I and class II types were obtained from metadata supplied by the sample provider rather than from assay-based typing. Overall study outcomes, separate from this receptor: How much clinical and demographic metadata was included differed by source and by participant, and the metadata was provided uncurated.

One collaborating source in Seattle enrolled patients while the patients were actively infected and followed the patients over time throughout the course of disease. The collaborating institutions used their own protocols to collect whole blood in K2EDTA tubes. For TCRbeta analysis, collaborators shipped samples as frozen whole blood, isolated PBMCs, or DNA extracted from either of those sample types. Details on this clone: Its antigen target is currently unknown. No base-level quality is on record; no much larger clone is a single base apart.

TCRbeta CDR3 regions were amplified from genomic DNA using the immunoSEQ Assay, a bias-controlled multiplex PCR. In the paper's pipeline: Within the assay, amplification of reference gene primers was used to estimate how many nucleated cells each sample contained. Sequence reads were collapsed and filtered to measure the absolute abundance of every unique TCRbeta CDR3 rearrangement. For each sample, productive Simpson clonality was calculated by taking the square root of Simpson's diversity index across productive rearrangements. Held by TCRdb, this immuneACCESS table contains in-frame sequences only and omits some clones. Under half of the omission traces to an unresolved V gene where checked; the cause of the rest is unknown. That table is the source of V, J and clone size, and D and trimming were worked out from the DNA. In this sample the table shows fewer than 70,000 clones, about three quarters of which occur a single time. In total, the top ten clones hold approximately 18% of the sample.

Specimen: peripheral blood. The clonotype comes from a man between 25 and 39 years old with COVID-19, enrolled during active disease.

This receptor carries the CDR3 CASSQGSQGRTDTQYF. The nucleotide sequence reads as follows: TGTGCCAGCAGCCAGGGGAGCCAGGGTCGCACAGATACGCAGTATTTT. The sequence is built from TRBV5-6 and TRBJ2-3; perhaps TRBD1 is the D gene, with 6 bases matching. The V and J ends are trimmed by 4 bases and 1 base, leaving 16 bases between them. According to the germline V gene, CDR1 reads SGHDT and CDR2 reads YYEEEE. The CDR3 spans 16 residues, from the cysteine through the phenylalanine. Kept here is only the CDR3 DNA, which spans 48 bases and is read in frame from base 1.